The rows below give T cell receptor beta chains drawn from one sample of a study of T cells in Graves' hyperthyroidism and ophthalmopathy. TCRdb used MiXCR to reprocess the multiplex PCR reads, holding one entry per CDR3 protein. The table shows 100,000 to 140,000 distinct CDR3 sequences, with roughly 15% occurring only once. Material: blood. Source of these receptors: a woman aged 45-59 years with Graves' hyperthyroidism. Both conserved end residues are part of each CDR3. Fields, in order: V gene, CDR3 length, CDR3 protein.

TRBV20-1 15 CSGLITGPAYYEQYF
TRBV27 13 CASSHREGDTQYF
TRBV20-1 12 CSADRANTEAFF
TRBV30 13 CAWDRDSLPEAFF
TRBV7-2 13 CASSSQTGNIQYF
TRBV24-1 14 CATSDAGGPVEQFF
TRBV5-1 14 CASSATGFTGELFF
TRBV7-9 19 CASSATGRAGLTANEKLFF
TRBV6-1 13 CAVRRGRAYEQYF
TRBV19 16 CASSTYPGTPNQPQHF
TRBV20-1 13 CSARTLFLYEQYF
TRBV3-1 16 CASSLPGAGLTDTQYF
TRBV28 11 CASRSTATQYF
TRBV3-1 20 CASSQGGLAGGASSYNEQFF
TRBV3-1 15 CASSQDRGNNQPQHF
TRBV5-1 16 CASSLIRTGLNTEAFF
TRBV5-1 16 CASSSMGLAADNEQFF
TRBV3-1 15 CASSQDLGSLNEQFF
TRBV20-1 14 CSARPPWVGDIQYF
TRBV2 17 CASSTPGLAASTDTQYF
TRBV2 16 CASSALLAYSYNEQFF
TRBV2 17 CASSGTSGIPGTDTQYF
TRBV5-1 14 CASSFDGSGNTIHF
TRBV27 18 CASSFPPTAAGVDNEQFF
TRBV15 16 CATSRGGVSSPYEQYF
TRBV18 15 CASSPYSGRPDTQYF
TRBV6-1 12 CASSPPEGAQHF
TRBV5-1 14 CASSLGGIGAEQYF
TRBV19 14 CASTPRTGGSPLHF
TRBV2 14 CASNLQGSYYEQYF
TRBV12-3/TRBV12-4 15 CASSTGQGAFYGYTF
TRBV6-2/TRBV6-3 14 CASSSPDRNEKLFF
TRBV30 15 CAWRKAGQSNEKLFF
TRBV20-1 13 CSARDRQRGVAFF
TRBV20-1 15 CSALELGTGSTEAFF
TRBV6-1 15 CASSDRQGRISGYTF
TRBV29-1 13 CSAPSPVNQPQHF
TRBV10-3 15 CAISVPGQGTGELFF
TRBV28 14 CASSLTGAKTEAFF
TRBV20-1 15 CSASSGSRAYNEQFF
TRBV5-1 14 CASSLRRITDTQYF
TRBV20-1 13 CSARDVSLYGYTF
TRBV6-4 14 CASSVKGNTGELFF